This section outlines one TCR beta chain sequence together with its context. Its antigen is still unknown. The source of the sample is a study of beta chain features in type 1 diabetes. Reverse transcription of all isolated RNA meant that expressed TCRB transcripts were sequenced. Profiled with immunoSEQ multiplex PCR; TCRdb holds only in-frame clones, not every one. The table records about 930,000 clones, about a sixth of them present only once. General study results and limits: Reduced insertions and increased deletions marked VDJ junctions in type 1 diabetes patients. Researchers reported that naive, central memory and Treg TCRB repertoires appeared more similar in patients than in healthy donors.

The sequence derives from a woman aged 18-29 years in good health. Sequencing was done on a sample of naive CD4+ T cells from blood.

CDR3 DNA: TGTGCCATTGAGCGGGATCCGACAGATACGCAGTATTTT. Translating gives CAIERDPTDTQYF. The rearrangement links TRBV28 to TRBJ2-3; 7 bases are shared with TRBD2. The CDR3 spans 13 residues. V trimming: 10 bases; J trimming: 3 bases; junction bases outside the gene matches: 7. Per the germline V gene, CDR1 is MDHEN and CDR2 is SYDVKM.